Reported below is one T cell receptor beta chain. Antigen unknown. CDR1 is SGHVS and CDR2 is FQNEAQ in the germline V gene. V lost 7 bases, J lost 5 bases, and 8 bases lay in between. The CDR3 spans 11 residues. This record comes from a study of blood T cells in healthy people across ages. Points from the study as a whole: While age rose, TCR beta diversity per million T cells dropped in a roughly linear way.

Sample-barcoded 5' priming and a J-beta primer mix drove a second PCR of 7 to 11 cycles. TCRdb called the 5' RACE reads again in MiXCR, with one record for every CDR3 protein. The sample lists roughly 800,000 distinct CDR3 sequences; 58% were seen once. The origin of this receptor is a young man in good health. The sequencing sample was made of blood. This sequence joins TRBV7-8 and TRBJ2-5, with D uncertain. This CDR3 is CASNMGETQYF. The DNA of the CDR3 is TGTGCCAGCAACATGGGGGAGACCCAGTACTTC. Full variable domain (remainder filled in from reference TRBV7-8 and TRBJ2-5): GAGVSQSPRYKVAKRGQDVALRCDPISGHVSLFWYQQALGQGPEFLTYFQNEAQLDKSGLPSDRFFAERPEGSVSTLKIQRTQQEDSAVYLCASNMGETQYFGPGTRLLVL.